Included here is one T cell receptor (beta chain) sequence, with context. Its antigen is not known. One junction end disagrees with the germline gene, perhaps due to a read error. A second PCR, run for roughly 6 to 11 cycles, used a sample-barcoded 5' primer plus a J-beta primer mix. Carrying 12 random nucleotides, a template-switch adaptor labeled each individual cDNA molecule. MiXCR was run by TCRdb on the 5' RACE reads, yielding one entry per CDR3 protein. Among about 1.6 million distinct CDR3 sequences listed, about 31% were seen once. This specimen comes from a study of blood T cells in healthy people across ages. Findings and limits, study-wide: Diversity was estimated from one million T cells, and these estimates were considered underestimates. Naive and antigen-experienced cells could not be conclusively compared, given unsorted PBMCs. Diversity of TCR beta per million T cells declined in a roughly linear way with age.

The CDR3 loop spans 15 amino acids. CDR1 MDHEN and CDR2 SYDVKM come from the germline V gene. The clonotype comes from a woman aged 25-40 years in good health. The chain carries TRBV28 and TRBJ2-7, with 8 positions matching TRBD2. Specimen: blood. The CDR3 region is CASNLAGPSLYEQYF. For the CDR3, the DNA is TGTGCCAGCAATTTAGCGGGGCCCTCTTTATACGAGCAGTACTTC.